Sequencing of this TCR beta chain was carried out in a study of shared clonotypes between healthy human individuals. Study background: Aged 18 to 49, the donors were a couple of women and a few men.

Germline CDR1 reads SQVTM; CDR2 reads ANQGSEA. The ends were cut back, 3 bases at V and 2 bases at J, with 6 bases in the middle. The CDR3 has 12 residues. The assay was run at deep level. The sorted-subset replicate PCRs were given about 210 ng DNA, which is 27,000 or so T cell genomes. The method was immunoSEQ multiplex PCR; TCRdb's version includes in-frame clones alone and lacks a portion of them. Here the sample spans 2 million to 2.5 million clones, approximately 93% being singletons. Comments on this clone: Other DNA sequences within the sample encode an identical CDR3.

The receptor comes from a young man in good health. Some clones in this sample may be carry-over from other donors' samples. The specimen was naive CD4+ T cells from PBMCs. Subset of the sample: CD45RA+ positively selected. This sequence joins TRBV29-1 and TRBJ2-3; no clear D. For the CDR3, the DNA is TGCAGCGTTGACGGCTCCACAGATACGCAGTATTTT. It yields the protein CSVDGSTDTQYF.